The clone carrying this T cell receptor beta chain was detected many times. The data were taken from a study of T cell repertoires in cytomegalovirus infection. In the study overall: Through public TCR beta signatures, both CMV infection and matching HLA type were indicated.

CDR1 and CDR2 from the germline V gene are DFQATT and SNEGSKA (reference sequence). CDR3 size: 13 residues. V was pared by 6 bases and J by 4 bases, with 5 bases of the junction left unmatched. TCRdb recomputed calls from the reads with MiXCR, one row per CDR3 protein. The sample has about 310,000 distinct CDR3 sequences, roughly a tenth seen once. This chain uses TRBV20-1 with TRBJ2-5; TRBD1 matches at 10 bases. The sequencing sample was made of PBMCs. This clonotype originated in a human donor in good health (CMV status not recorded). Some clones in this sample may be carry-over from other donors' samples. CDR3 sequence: CSAPTGGLETQYF. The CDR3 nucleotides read TGCAGTGCCCCGACAGGGGGCTTAGAGACCCAGTACTTC.